Below are 13 T cell receptor beta chains sequenced from a single sample in a study of molecular identifiers for immune sequencing clone quantification. TCRdb re-called the PCR reads through MiXCR, storing one row per CDR3 protein. Altogether about 320,000 distinct CDR3 sequences are present, 24% being singletons, with the ten largest covering approximately 0.74%. Sample: naive CD8+ T cells from blood, with Jurkat cell RNA spiked in. Sample subset: FACS-sorted CD8+CD4-CCR7+CD45RA+ naive T cells. These receptors all come from a human donor in good health. Some libraries in this study had Jurkat cell RNA spiked in.

About this clonotype itself: Since a much larger clone is just one base distant, this may be a read error. The V gene is TRBV6-5, the J gene TRBJ2-3, with 11 bases matching TRBD1. The germline V gene encodes CDR1 MNHEY and CDR2 SVGAGI. CDR3 length: 17 amino acids. CDR3 nucleotides: TGTACCAGCAGTTACTCGAATTGGACAGGGGGCCCAGATACGCAGTATTTT. Protein sequence: CTSSYSNWTGGPDTQYF.

This clonotype was counted only a few times. This chain connects TRBV30 to TRBJ2-7, with a weak D call TRBD2 (5 bases). CDR1 is GTSNPN, CDR2 SVGIG, per germline (reference sequence). V was shortened by 3 bases and J by 2 bases, with 8 bases between the two germline ends. The CDR3 contains 12 residues. The CDR3 nucleotides read TGTGCCTGGAGCGGGATGACCTACGAGCAGTACTTC. This encodes CAWSGMTYEQYF.

This clonotype appeared a few times. V usage is TRBV30 and J usage is TRBJ1-1; TRBD1 matches at 9 bases. Trimming cost V 2 bases and J 5 bases; bases outside gene matches: 9. The CDR3 loop spans 15 amino acids. The V gene's germline CDR1 is GTSNPN and CDR2 SVGIG (reference sequence). The CDR3 DNA is TGTGCCTGGAGTCCAACCGCCGGGACAGGGACTGAAGCTTTCTTT. Translation: CAWSPTAGTGTEAFF.

This clonotype was counted at least ten times. This chain joins TRBV2 and TRBJ1-5; a weak D match, TRBD1 (6 bases). Trimming stripped 4 bases from V and 0 bases from J, with 10 bases between. This CDR3 is built from 15 residues. Germline assignment: CDR1 SNHLY and CDR2 FYNNEI. CDR3 nucleotide sequence: TGTGCCAGCAGTGGGACAGACGATAGCAATCAGCCCCAGCATTTT. This translates into CASSGTDDSNQPQHF.

In its sample, this clonotype was seen many times. The gene calls are TRBV7-2 and TRBJ2-7, with D possibly being TRBD1 (6 bases). The CDR3 sequence is 15 residues long. V was shortened by 5 bases and J by 5 bases, with 19 bases between the two germline ends. The V gene's germline CDR1 is SGHTA and CDR2 FQGNSA. The CDR3 sequence is CASSPWAGDRDEQYF. In nucleotides, the CDR3 is TGTGCCAGCAGCCCTTGGGCAGGGGATAGGGACGAGCAGTACTTC.

This clonotype was observed a few times. This chain links TRBV24-1 with TRBJ2-5, with a weak D call TRBD2 (5 bases). Per the germline V gene, CDR1 is KGHDR and CDR2 is SFDVKD. The CDR3 has 17 amino acids. With 5 bases removed from V and 1 base from J, the gap between germline ends came to 19 bases. This CDR3 is CATSGPRVAAGQETQYF. DNA of the CDR3: TGTGCCACCAGTGGCCCTAGGGTTGCTGCGGGCCAAGAGACCCAGTACTTC.

To note about this clonotype: A much larger clonotype is one base distant, so this may be a read error. The missing conserved phenylalanine or tryptophan at the end of this CDR3 makes a read error likely. This rearrangement joins TRBV6-1 to TRBJ1-1; the D is unclear. Germline V gene sequence: CDR1 MNHNS, CDR2 SASEGT. This CDR3 spans 13 amino acids. Trimming cost V 2 bases and J 3 bases, with 7 bases left between them. The CDR3 sequence: CASSELGYTEAFL. The DNA for the CDR3 is TGTGCCAGCAGTGAACTAGGGTACACTGAAGCTTTCCTT.

This clonotype was counted ten times or more. V and J are TRBV19 and TRBJ2-3; 8 positions match TRBD2. The germline gives CDR1 LNHDA, CDR2 SQIVND (reference sequence). J gave up 3 bases and V 9 bases, and 8 bases lay outside the gene matches. CDR3 length: 14 residues. The CDR3 reads CASTAGVMTDTQYF. In nucleotides, the CDR3 is TGTGCCAGCACAGCGGGGGTTATGACAGATACGCAGTATTTT.

Details on this clonotype: Given a much more abundant clone one base away, this may be a read error. V usage is TRBV6-5 and J usage is TRBJ1-5; no definite D call. The CDR3 runs to 16 residues. Germline CDR1 reads MNHEY; CDR2 reads SVGAGI. CDR3 loop: CASSPTVGRSTQPQHF. The CDR3 DNA follows: TGTGCCAGCAGCCCAACGGTCGGGAGGAGCACTCAGCCCCAGCATTTT.

The table lists this clonotype with a count of one. This may stem from a read error, because a much larger clone lies one nucleotide away. The chain uses TRBV13 and TRBJ2-3, with D uncertain. The germline CDR1 and CDR2 sequences are PRHDT and FYEKMQ (reference sequence). With 5 bases removed from V and 8 bases from J, the gap between germline ends came to 11 bases. CDR3 size: 12 residues. This CDR3 is CASSPPIGTQYF. CDR3 nucleotide sequence: TGTGCCAGCAGCCCCCCCATAGGTACGCAGTATTTT.

The genes are TRBV12-3 or TRBV12-4 and TRBJ1-5; 8 bases are a match to TRBD1. CDR3 length: 15 amino acids. The V and J ends lost 1 base and 4 bases, in that order; junction bases with no gene match: 3. CDR3 DNA: TGTGCCAGCAGTTTAGATACAGGGGGTAATCAGCCCCAGCATTTT. Protein sequence: CASSLDTGGNQPQHF.

This clonotype was counted many times. The chain has TRBV12-3 or TRBV12-4 and TRBJ1-1; tentatively, D is TRBD1 (5 bases). V gave up 5 bases and J gave up 1 base, with 8 bases separating them. The CDR3 length is 13 residues. CDR3 amino acids: CASSPGTNTEAFF. The CDR3, as DNA: TGTGCCAGCAGTCCCGGGACGAACACTGAAGCTTTCTTT.

This sequence joins TRBV19 and TRBJ2-1, with D maybe TRBD1 (6 bases). The CDR3 is 13 amino acids. The germline CDR1 and CDR2 sequences are LNHDA and SQIVND (reference sequence). The germline V and J ends were trimmed by 4 bases and 5 bases, with 9 bases remaining between them. CDR3 DNA: TGTGCCAGTAGTAGAGACAGGAACAATGAGCAGTTCTTC. Protein sequence: CASSRDRNNEQFF.